This TCR beta chain was sequenced in a study of breast tumors, draining lymph nodes, adjacent tissues. TCRdb itself ran the multiplex PCR reads through MiXCR, one entry per CDR3 protein. This table has some 230,000 distinct CDR3 sequences, 30% to 35% appearing once. As concerns this clonotype: Its cognate antigen is unknown.

Samples came from axillary lymph nodes draining the breast cancer. The CDR3 consists of 16 residues. V dropped 4 bases and J dropped 2; count of bases not matched to a gene: 7. Per germline, CDR1 SEHNR and CDR2 FQNEAQ (reference sequence). Study conclusions and caveats: Luminal-like breast cancer showed significantly higher tumor–nontumor repertoire similarity than basal-like.

This TCR came from a female donor with breast cancer. Some clones in this sample may be carry-over from other donors' samples. What was sequenced was axillary lymph node tissue. The chain has TRBV7-9 and TRBJ2-5; 10 bases are shared with TRBD1. CDR3 protein: CASSSLTGGRQETQYF. DNA for the CDR3: TGTGCCAGCAGCTCATTGACAGGGGGCAGGCAAGAGACCCAGTACTTC.